This T cell receptor beta chain came from a study of beta chain bispecific antibodies for T cell cancers. Trimming shortened V by 10 bases and J by 5 bases, and 15 bases separated the two germline ends. Germline loops: CDR1 SNHLY, CDR2 FYNNEI. This CDR3 has 14 amino acids. TCRdb reprocessed the 5' RACE reads via MiXCR and lists one record per CDR3 protein. Seen here are 7,000 to 9,500 distinct CDR3 sequences, approximately 2.2% observed once, and the top ten hold approximately 70%. Study-level findings and limits: Normal T cells contributed less of the targeted TRBV signal than the leukemia cells did. Anti-TRBV12 exposure, compared with anti-CD19, reduced the TRBV12-3 proportion of TRBV signal by around 99%.

This clonotype has a count of ten or more. As yet, its antigen is unknown. T cells were expanded from blood mononuclear cells for two to three days with anti-CD3 OKT3 or CD3/CD28 beads. Anti-CD19 bispecific did not kill Jurkat or HPB-ALL cells. Approximately 5 x 10^4 normal T cells were cocultured with approximately 5 x 10^4 target cells and bispecific antibody. The clonotype comes from a human donor in good health. Some clones in this sample may be carry-over from other donors' samples. Specimen: T cells from a healthy donor cultured with Jurkat leukemia cells, collected from a culture containing an anti-CD19 bispecific antibody. J is TRBJ1-6 and V is TRBV2, with a possible D match to TRBD1 (6 bases). CDR3 coding DNA: TGTGCCACTTGGACGGACAGCAATAATTCACCCCTCCACTTT. This codes for CATWTDSNNSPLHF.